A single sample gave rise to the 30 T cell receptor beta chains below, sequenced in a study of cytomegalovirus exposure and HLA in healthy donors. The PCR had 60 Vbeta and 13 Jbeta primers. Sequencing used immunoSEQ multiplex PCR; TCRdb keeps in-frame clones, though not all of them. The sample contains 110,000 or so clones, over 65% of which appear only once. The sample consisted of PBMCs. All receptors come from a female donor in good health and CMV-seronegative.

CDR3 coding DNA: TGTGCCAGCAGTCCTTCGCGGGGGAGGAATCAGCCCCAGCATTTT. It specifies CASSPSRGRNQPQHF. The chain has TRBV16 and TRBJ1-5; D perhaps matches TRBD1 (5 bases). CDR1 and CDR2 (germline): KGHSY, FQNENV. V dropped 6 bases and J dropped 4 bases, with 16 bases sitting between them. The CDR3 contains 15 residues.

The V and J genes are TRBV5-4 and TRBJ1-2; D may be TRBD1 (6 bases). CDR3 length equals 13 residues. With 2 bases removed from V and 3 bases from J, the gap between germline ends came to 8 bases. In germline, CDR1 is SGHNT, CDR2 YYREEE (reference sequence). The CDR3 region is CASSFYRDYGYTF. The CDR3 DNA follows: TGTGCCAGCAGCTTCTACAGGGACTATGGCTACACCTTC.

The chain has TRBV7-9 and TRBJ2-7; TRBD2 agrees at 8 bases. The CDR3 length is 15 residues. Germline loops: CDR1 SEHNR, CDR2 FQNEAQ (reference sequence). V dropped 5 bases and J dropped 4; count of bases not matched to a gene: 10. CDR3 in DNA: TGTGCCAGCAGCCAGAGCGGGAGAAAGCAATACGAGCAGTACTTC. This encodes CASSQSGRKQYEQYF.

The chain couples TRBV7-5 to TRBJ2-1; the D segment call TRBD2 is taken from the table without a DNA check. TRBV7-5 is termed a pseudogene. This CDR3 contains 15 residues. In nucleotides, the CDR3 is TGTGCCAGAAGCACTAGCGGGATTACCTACAATGAGCAGTTCTTC. Translating gives CARSTSGITYNEQFF.

As regards this clone: The junction does not match germline at one end; this may be a read error. This rearrangement joins TRBV5-1 to TRBJ2-7; 9 nucleotides line up with TRBD2. This CDR3 comprises 15 residues. Per germline, CDR1 SGHRS and CDR2 YFSETQ. DNA for the CDR3: TGCGCCAGCCGCTTGGGGTTAGCGGGAGTCTACGAGCAGTACTTC. It is translated as CASRLGLAGVYEQYF.

The J gene is TRBJ2-3, the V gene TRBV27; 9 positions match TRBD2. Looked up from germline, CDR1 is MNHEY and CDR2 is SMNVEV (reference sequence). V trimming: 4 bases; J trimming: 0 bases; junction bases outside the gene matches: 8. The CDR3 is made up of 17 amino acids. The CDR3 reads CASSSPRLAASTDTQYF. The CDR3 DNA reads TGTGCCAGCAGTTCCCCGCGACTAGCGGCTAGCACAGATACGCAGTATTTT.

This sequence joins TRBV2 and TRBJ1-6; no reliable D call. Germline V gene sequence: CDR1 SNHLY, CDR2 FYNNEI. V lost 4 bases, J lost 4 bases, and 8 bases lay in between. The CDR3 is made up of 14 amino acids. The chain's CDR3 is CASSGVQYNSPLHF. In nucleotides, the CDR3 is TGTGCCAGCAGTGGGGTACAGTATAATTCACCCCTCCACTTT. Filled out from reference TRBV2 and TRBJ1-6, the complete variable domain reads EPEVTQTPSHQVTQMGQEVILRCVPISNHLYFYWYRQILGQKVEFLVSFYNNEISEKSEIFDDQFSVERPDGSNFTLKIRSTKLEDSAMYFCASSGVQYNSPLHFGNGTRLTVT.

This sequence joins TRBV7-2 and TRBJ2-7; the match to TRBD2 covers 7 bases. Per the germline V gene, CDR1 is SGHTA and CDR2 is FQGNSA. J lost 3 bases, V lost 4 bases, and 3 bases had no gene match. The CDR3 is made up of 13 amino acids. CDR3 sequence: CASSSGLGYEQYF. The CDR3 DNA is TGTGCCAGCAGCTCCGGACTAGGCTACGAGCAGTACTTC. Combining the CDR3 with reference TRBV7-2 and TRBJ2-7 gives the whole variable domain GAGVSQSPSNKVTEKGKDVELRCDPISGHTALYWYRQSLGQGLEFLIYFQGNSAPDKSGLPSDRFSAERTGGSVSTLTIQRTQQEDSAVYLCASSSGLGYEQYFGPGTRLTVT.

V is TRBV5-1 and J is TRBJ1-2, with 7 nucleotides matching TRBD1. The junction had 2 bases not matched to a gene; V was cut back by 3 bases and J by 0 bases. The germline gives CDR1 SGHRS, CDR2 YFSETQ. This CDR3 is built from 14 residues. CDR3 DNA sequence: TGCGCCAGCAGCTCCGGGACAGCTAACTATGGCTACACCTTC. Amino acids: CASSSGTANYGYTF.

The chain is built from TRBV27 and TRBJ2-2, with D perhaps TRBD2 (7 bases). CDR1 and CDR2 (germline): MNHEY, SMNVEV (reference sequence). Trimming left V 10 bases short and J 1 base short, with 16 bases between. The CDR3 contains 15 residues. The DNA for the CDR3 is TGTGCCACCCGGGGGGCAGCGCAGAACACCGGGGAGCTGTTTTTT. The encoded protein is CATRGAAQNTGELFF.

The chain uses TRBV5-1 and TRBJ1-1; perhaps TRBD1 as D (5 bases). With 4 bases removed from V and 1 base from J, the gap between germline ends came to 11 bases. Germline V gene sequence: CDR1 SGHRS, CDR2 YFSETQ. The CDR3 covers 14 residues. CDR3 nucleotide sequence: TGCGCCAGCAGCCCGCACGGGGGGAACACTGAAGCTTTCTTT. It codes for CASSPHGGNTEAFF.

In its sample, this clone was seen a few times. The V and J genes are TRBV25-1 and TRBJ1-6, with 9 bases matching TRBD1. This CDR3 region has 15 residues. J gave up 8 bases and V 4 bases, and 6 bases lay outside the gene matches. Germline CDR1 reads MGHDK; CDR2 reads SYGVNS. CDR3 region: CASSGHRGQDSPLHF. CDR3 nucleotide sequence: TGTGCCAGCAGTGGCCACAGGGGGCAGGATTCACCCCTCCACTTT.

The rearrangement uses TRBV18 and TRBJ2-5; the match to TRBD1 covers 9 bases. The V segment lost 2 bases and the J segment 3 bases; nucleotides outside the gene matches: 7. Germline CDR1 reads KGHSH; CDR2 reads LQKENI. CDR3 length: 16 amino acids. The CDR3 coding sequence is TGTGCCAGCTCACCATTGGGCACAGGGGGCGAAGAGACCCAGTACTTC. Translating gives CASSPLGTGGEETQYF.

This clone was seen more than once but under ten times. V usage is TRBV5-4 and J usage is TRBJ1-6; D may be TRBD1 (6 bases). The V gene lost 2 bases and the J gene lost 9 bases, with 12 bases spanning the gap. The CDR3 is 14 residues long. Germline-derived CDR1 and CDR2 are SGHNT and YYREEE (reference sequence). CDR3 sequence (DNA): TGTGCCAGCAGCTTAGGGGGACTACCTTCACCCCTCCACTTT. It codes for CASSLGGLPSPLHF.

V is TRBV7-8 and J is TRBJ1-4, with a tentative D call TRBD1 (5 bases). The CDR3 is 16 residues long. V dropped 6 bases and J dropped 7 bases, with 21 bases sitting between them. Per germline, CDR1 SGHVS and CDR2 FQNEAQ. The CDR3 loop is CASRRGFGGSFEKLFF. Here the CDR3 DNA reads TGTGCCAGCAGGCGGGGGTTTGGGGGATCTTTTGAAAAACTGTTTTTT.

V is TRBV5-1 and J is TRBJ2-1; D is unresolved. The CDR3 is made up of 13 amino acids. Per the germline V gene, CDR1 is SGHRS and CDR2 is YFSETQ. The germline V and J ends were trimmed by 3 bases and 5 bases, with 9 bases remaining between them. DNA for the CDR3: TGCGCCAGCAGCTCTACTCAGGACAATGAGCAGTTCTTC. Its translation is CASSSTQDNEQFF. The full variable domain, with the rest looked up from reference TRBV5-1 and TRBJ2-1, is KAGVTQTPRYLIKTRGQQVTLSCSPISGHRSVSWYQQTPGQGLQFLFEYFSETQRNKGNFPGRFSGRQFSNSRSEMNVSTLELGDSALYLCASSSTQDNEQFFGPGTRLTVL.

This clone appeared a single time. The chain uses TRBV13 and TRBJ2-2; possibly TRBD2 for D (6 bases). The CDR3 is made up of 15 amino acids. V lost 5 bases and J lost 4, with 14 bases in between. CDR1 and CDR2 (germline): PRHDT, FYEKMQ (reference sequence). This CDR3 reads CASSARLVGTGELFF. The CDR3 DNA reads as TGTGCCAGCAGCGCCCGACTAGTGGGCACCGGGGAGCTGTTTTTT.

V gene TRBV7-8 combines with J gene TRBJ1-5, with unresolved D. The CDR3 has 14 amino acids. Per germline, CDR1 SGHVS and CDR2 FQNEAQ. Trimming removed 3 bases at V and 0 bases at J, with 6 bases between. CDR3 DNA sequence: TGTGCCAGCAGCTTTCAGGATAGCAATCAGCCCCAGCATTTT. It translates to CASSFQDSNQPQHF.

The CDR3 DNA sequence: TGTGCCAGCGGAGGGACCGGGGAGCTGTTTTTT. Its translation is CASGGTGELFF. The chain recombines TRBV5-4 with TRBJ2-2; D might be TRBD2 (6 bases). The V gene's germline CDR1 is SGHNT and CDR2 YYREEE (reference sequence). CDR3 length: 11 residues. Trimming stripped 7 bases from V and 5 bases from J, with 6 bases between.

This CDR3 is CASSLVGTGGETQYF. Written as DNA, the CDR3 is TGTGCCAGCAGCTTAGTGGGGACAGGGGGCGAGACCCAGTACTTC. The rearrangement uses TRBV7-2 and TRBJ2-5; 12 bases map to TRBD1. The germline V gene has CDR1 SGHTA and CDR2 FQGNSA. V trimming: 1 base; J trimming: 5 bases; junction bases outside the gene matches: 2. This CDR3 region has 15 residues.

In regard to this clone: This specimen includes other DNA sequences encoding the same CDR3. V gene TRBV2 combines with J gene TRBJ1-1; unclear D gene. The germline V and J ends were trimmed by 7 bases and 3 bases, with 6 bases remaining between them. Looked up from germline, CDR1 is SNHLY and CDR2 is FYNNEI. The CDR3 loop spans 11 amino acids. Here the CDR3 DNA reads TGTGCCAGCACGGGTTACACTGAAGCTTTCTTT. Translated, it gives CASTGYTEAFF.

The genes are TRBV6-5 and TRBJ2-3, with D hard to call. V gave up 6 bases and J gave up 0 bases, with 10 bases separating them. Germline V gene sequence: CDR1 MNHEY, CDR2 SVGAGI. CDR3 length: 14 residues. The DNA of the CDR3 is TGTGCCAGCAGACTTACCTCTAGCACAGATACGCAGTATTTT. Its protein is CASRLTSSTDTQYF.

The chain couples TRBV6-4 to TRBJ2-2; the match to TRBD2 covers 11 bases. V was clipped by 3 bases and J by 7 bases; unmatched bases: 10. CDR1 MRHNA and CDR2 SNTAGT come from the germline V gene. This CDR3 is built from 17 residues. CDR3 DNA: TGTGCCAGCAGTGAACCCTTAGCGGGGGGGAGGGACGGGGAGCTGTTTTTT. Translating gives CASSEPLAGGRDGELFF.

The chain couples TRBV6-6 to TRBJ1-2; TRBD1 matches at 7 bases. With 0 bases clipped from V and 3 bases from J, the junction kept 4 bases outside the gene matches. CDR1 and CDR2 from the germline V gene are MNHNY and SVGAGI (reference sequence). CDR3 length: 15 residues. CDR3 region: CASSYSGDRDYGYTF. The DNA of the CDR3 is TGTGCCAGCAGTTACTCCGGCGACAGGGACTATGGCTACACCTTC.

This clone was detected once. CDR3 residues: CASSATGAGANVLTF. CDR3 coding DNA: TGTGCCAGCAGCGCTACAGGGGCTGGGGCCAACGTCCTGACTTTC. The V gene is TRBV9, the J gene TRBJ2-6, with 7 bases lining up with TRBD1. The V and J ends lost 3 bases and 2 bases, in that order; junction bases with no gene match: 2. Germline values: CDR1 SGDLS, CDR2 YYNGEE. CDR3 length: 15 residues.

The chain carries TRBV30 and TRBJ2-3, with a possible D match to TRBD1 (6 bases). V lost 0 bases, J lost 0 bases, and 10 bases lay in between. Germline V gives CDR1 GTSNPN, CDR2 SVGIG (reference sequence). The CDR3 loop spans 15 amino acids. The CDR3 sequence is CAWSVSGTSTDTQYF. In DNA, the CDR3 is TGTGCCTGGAGTGTATCCGGGACAAGCACAGATACGCAGTATTTT.

This clone was counted only a few times. The chain employs TRBV4-1 and TRBJ1-2; TRBD1 aligns across 7 bases. Per germline, CDR1 MGHRA and CDR2 YSYEKL. The length of the CDR3 is 21 residues. Germline trimming cut 1 base from V and 1 base from J; bases unmatched to any gene: 21. In nucleotides, the CDR3 is TGCGCCAGCAGCCAAGTATTCGGACGGGGACAGTCGACCGCGAATAACTATGGCTACACCTTC. The encoded protein is CASSQVFGRGQSTANNYGYTF.

V gene TRBV19 combines with J gene TRBJ2-7, with a tentative D call TRBD1 (6 bases). The CDR3 is 14 amino acids. Deletions cut 5 bases from V and 4 bases from J, with 15 bases between. Germline V CDR1 and CDR2: LNHDA, SQIVND (reference sequence). The CDR3 bases are TGTGCCAGTAGTCCCGCAGAACAGGGTTACGAGCAGTACTTC. This translates into CASSPAEQGYEQYF.

The chain is built from TRBV29-1 and TRBJ1-1, with 7 bases that match TRBD1. The trim removed 8 bases at V and 1 base at J, leaving 13 bases unmatched. Germline V lookup: CDR1 SQVTM, CDR2 ANQGSEA. There are 15 residues in the CDR3. The CDR3 protein is CSSKRQGAPNTEAFF. CDR3 DNA sequence: TGCAGCTCTAAGAGACAGGGTGCCCCGAACACTGAAGCTTTCTTT. The full variable domain, completed using reference TRBV29-1 and TRBJ1-1, is SAVISQKPSRDICQRGTSLTIQCQVDSQVTMMFWYRQQPGQSLTLIATANQGSEATYESGFVIDKFPISRPNLTFSTLTVSNMSPEDSSIYLCSSKRQGAPNTEAFFGQGTRLTVV.

This chain joins TRBV5-1 and TRBJ1-1; a possible D gene is TRBD1 (6 bases). Trimming removed 4 bases at V and 1 base at J, with 14 bases between. The length of the CDR3 is 15 residues. Germline values: CDR1 SGHRS, CDR2 YFSETQ. CDR3 DNA sequence: TGCGCCAGCAGCCTGGGGGACACTTCGAACACTGAAGCTTTCTTT. It codes for CASSLGDTSNTEAFF.